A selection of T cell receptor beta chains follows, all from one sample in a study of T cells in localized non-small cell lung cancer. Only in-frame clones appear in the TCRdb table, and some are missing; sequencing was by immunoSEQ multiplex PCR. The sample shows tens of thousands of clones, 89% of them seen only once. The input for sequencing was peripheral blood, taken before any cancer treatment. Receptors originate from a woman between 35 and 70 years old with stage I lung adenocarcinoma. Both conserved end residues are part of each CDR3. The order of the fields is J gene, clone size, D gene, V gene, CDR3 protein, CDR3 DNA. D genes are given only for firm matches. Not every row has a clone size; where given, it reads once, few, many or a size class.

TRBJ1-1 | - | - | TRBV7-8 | CASSFKGGTEAFF | TGTGCCAGCAGCTTTAAGGGGGGAACTGAAGCTTTCTTT
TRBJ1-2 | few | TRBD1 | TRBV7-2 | CASSATGGALSGYTF | TGTGCCAGCAGCGCGACAGGGGGCGCTTTATCTGGCTACACCTTC
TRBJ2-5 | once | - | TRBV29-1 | CSAGGLRETQYF | TGCAGCGCCGGTGGGCTCCGGGAGACCCAGTACTTC
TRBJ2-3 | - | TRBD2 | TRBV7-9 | CASSLSPGGGALDTQYF | TGTGCCAGCAGCTTAAGCCCCGGCGGGGGGGCCTTGGATACGCAGTATTTT
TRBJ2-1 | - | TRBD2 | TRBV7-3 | CASSLNGQASGRTSEQFF | TGTGCCAGCAGCTTAAACGGGCAGGCCAGCGGGAGGACATCTGAGCAGTTCTTC
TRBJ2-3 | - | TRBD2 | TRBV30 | CACPLAIQVDTQYF | TGTGCCTGTCCACTAGCGATACAGGTAGATACGCAGTATTTT
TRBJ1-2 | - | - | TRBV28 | CATLAEWGADGYTF | TGTGCCACCTTAGCTGAGTGGGGGGCGGATGGCTACACCTTC
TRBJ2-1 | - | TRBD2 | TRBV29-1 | CSVAPNLAGGLYNEQFF | TGCAGCGTCGCTCCCAATTTAGCGGGAGGCCTCTACAATGAGCAGTTCTTC
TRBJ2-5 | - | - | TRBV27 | CASSWDPEGETQYF | TGTGCCAGCAGCTGGGACCCCGAGGGGGAGACCCAGTACTTC
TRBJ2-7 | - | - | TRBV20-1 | CSAISYEQYF | TGCAGTGCCATTTCCTACGAGCAGTACTTC
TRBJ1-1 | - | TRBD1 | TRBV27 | CASREPGQGRPEAFF | TGTGCCAGCAGAGAACCGGGACAGGGGCGTCCTGAAGCTTTCTTT
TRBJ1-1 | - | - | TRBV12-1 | CASSPRNRGRMNTEAFF | TGTGCCAGCAGCCCACGAAACAGGGGGCGGATGAACACTGAAGCTTTCTTT
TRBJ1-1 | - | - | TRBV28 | CASSAFTGGSEAFF | TGTGCCAGCAGTGCATTTACGGGGGGTAGTGAAGCTTTCTTT
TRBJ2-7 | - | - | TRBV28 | CASSLLVGTEQYF | TGTGCCAGCAGTTTATTAGTAGGGACCGAGCAGTACTTC
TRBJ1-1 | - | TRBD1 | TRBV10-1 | CASTRHRGETEAFF | TGCGCCAGCACAAGGCACAGGGGGGAAACTGAAGCTTTCTTT
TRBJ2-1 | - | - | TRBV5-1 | CASSLAGNEQFF | TGCGCCAGCAGCTTGGCCGGCAATGAGCAGTTCTTC
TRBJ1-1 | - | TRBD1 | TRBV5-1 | CASSYEGARTEAFF | TGCGCCAGCAGCTATGAGGGGGCTAGGACTGAAGCTTTCTTT
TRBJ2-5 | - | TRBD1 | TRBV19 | CASSIMRGRGETQYF | TGTGCCAGTAGTATTATGAGGGGGCGCGGAGAGACCCAGTACTTC
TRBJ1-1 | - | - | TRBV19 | CASSNLDGSRKAFF | TGTGCCAGTAGCAACCTGGACGGGTCACGAAAAGCTTTCTTT
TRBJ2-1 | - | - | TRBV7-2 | CASSPQGGYYEQFF | TGTGCCAGCAGCCCGCAGGGGGGGTATTATGAGCAGTTCTTC